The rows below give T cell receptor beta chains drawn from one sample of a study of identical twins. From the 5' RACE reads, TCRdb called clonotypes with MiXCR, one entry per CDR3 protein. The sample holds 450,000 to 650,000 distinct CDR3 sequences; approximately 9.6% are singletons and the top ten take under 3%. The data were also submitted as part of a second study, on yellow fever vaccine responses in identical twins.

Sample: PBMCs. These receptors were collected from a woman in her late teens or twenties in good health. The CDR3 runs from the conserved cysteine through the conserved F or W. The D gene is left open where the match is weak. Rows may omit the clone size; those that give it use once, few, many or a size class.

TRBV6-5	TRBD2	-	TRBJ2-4	TGTGCCAGCAGTTACTCGCCTAGCGGGGGAACCAAAAACATTCAGTACTTC	CASSYSPSGGTKNIQYF
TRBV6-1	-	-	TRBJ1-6	TGTGCCAGCAGCCCAGAGGACGCGGGTGATTCACCCCTCCACTTT	CASSPEDAGDSPLHF
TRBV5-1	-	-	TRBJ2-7	TGCGCCAGCAGTCGGGTGGCAGGTTTTTCCTACGAGCAGTACTTC	CASSRVAGFSYEQYF
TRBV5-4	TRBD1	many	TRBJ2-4	TGTGCCAGCAGCCGGGACAGGGGGCGTACAAACATTCAGTACTTC	CASSRDRGRTNIQYF
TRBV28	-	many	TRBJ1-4	TGTGCCAGCAGTTTGGCCGCCGGGACCATTAGGAATGAAAAACTGTTTTTT	CASSLAAGTIRNEKLFF
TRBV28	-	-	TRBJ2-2	TGTGCCAGCAGTACCCCCCGTGAGGAGCTGTTTTTT	CASSTPREELFF
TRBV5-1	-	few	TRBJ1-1	TGCGCCAGCAGCCACCAGCAACTGACGGGAGAAGCTTTCTTT	CASSHQQLTGEAFF
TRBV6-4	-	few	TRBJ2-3	TGTGCCAGCAGTGACAGGGTGAAGTCAGATACGCAGTATTTT	CASSDRVKSDTQYF
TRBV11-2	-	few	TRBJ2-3	TGTGCCAGCAGCTTAAACCGTGGCAGGGTGGGAGATACGCAGTATTTT	CASSLNRGRVGDTQYF
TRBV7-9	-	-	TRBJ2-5	TGTGCCAGCAGCCCGTTCTTGGGAGGAGAGACCCAGTACTTC	CASSPFLGGETQYF
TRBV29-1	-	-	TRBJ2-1	TGCAGCGCCACGGGGCAGGGAAGCTCCTACAATGAGCAGTTCTTC	CSATGQGSSYNEQFF
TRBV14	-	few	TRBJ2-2	TGTGCCAGCAGCCAGCTAGGAGTGGACCAGGGACCGAACACCGGGGAGCTGTTTTTT	CASSQLGVDQGPNTGELFF
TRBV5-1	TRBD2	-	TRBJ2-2	TGCGCCAGCTCCGGGACTAGCGGGAGGGCCAGGTCCGGGGAGCTGTTTTTT	CASSGTSGRARSGELFF
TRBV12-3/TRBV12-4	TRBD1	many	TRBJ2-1	TGTGCCAGCAGCATGGGACAGGGGGTCAACAATGAGCAGTTCTTC	CASSMGQGVNNEQFF
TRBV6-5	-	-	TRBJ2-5	TGTGCCAGCAGTTACTCGAAATTCCAAGAGACCCAGTACTTC	CASSYSKFQETQYF
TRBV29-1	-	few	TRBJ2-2	TGCAGCGCATCGAGGGGAACCGGGGAGCTGTTTTTT	CSASRGTGELFF
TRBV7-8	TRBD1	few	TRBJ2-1	TGTGCCAGCAGCTTAACTTCCGGGACAGTTCTCGATGAGCAGTTCTTC	CASSLTSGTVLDEQFF
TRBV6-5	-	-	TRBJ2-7	TGTGCCAGCAGTTACGGGGGGCCACTTCCCTACGAGCAGTACTTC	CASSYGGPLPYEQYF
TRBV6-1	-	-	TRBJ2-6	TGTGCCAGCAGTCGCGGTTGGGGGGGGGCCAACGTCCTGACTTTC	CASSRGWGGANVLTF
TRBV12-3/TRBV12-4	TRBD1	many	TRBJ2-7	TGTGCCAGCAGAACGGACAGGATGTACGAGCAGTACTTC	CASRTDRMYEQYF
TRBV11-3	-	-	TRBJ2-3	TGTGCCAGCAGCTTAGTGGTGGGAGGAGGATATTTT	CASSLVVGGGYF
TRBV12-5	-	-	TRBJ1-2	TGTGCTAGTGGCCTCACCACAGGGTATGGCTACACCTTC	CASGLTTGYGYTF
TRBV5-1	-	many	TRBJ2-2	TGCGCCAGCAGCTTGGGACAGAGACTAGGGCAGAACACCGGGGAGCTGTTTTTT	CASSLGQRLGQNTGELFF
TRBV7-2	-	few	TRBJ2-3	TGTGCCAGCAGCACTGGGCGGGGTCCAACAGATACGCAGTATTTT	CASSTGRGPTDTQYF
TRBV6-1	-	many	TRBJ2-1	TGTGCCAGCAGTGGACCAAGCTCCTACAATGAGCAGTTCTTC	CASSGPSSYNEQFF
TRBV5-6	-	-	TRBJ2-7	TGTGCCAGCAGCTTGATGGACAGGGAGGGAGAGCAGTACTTC	CASSLMDREGEQYF
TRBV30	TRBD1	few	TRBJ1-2	TGTGCCTGGACCCTACGACAGGGGGTAGGCTACACCTTC	CAWTLRQGVGYTF
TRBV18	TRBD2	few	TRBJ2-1	TGTGCCAGCTCTCTTAGCGGGGGGGAGCAGTTCTTC	CASSLSGGEQFF
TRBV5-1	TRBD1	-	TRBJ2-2	TGCGCCAGCAGCTTGCAGGGGACAGGTAACACCGGGGAGCTGTTTTTT	CASSLQGTGNTGELFF
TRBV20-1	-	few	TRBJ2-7	TGCAGTGCTAGGAGGGACCTGTCCTACGAGCAGTACTTC	CSARRDLSYEQYF
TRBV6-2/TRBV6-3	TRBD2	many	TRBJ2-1	TGTGCCAGCAGTTCCCCTAGCGGGAGTGGGGTCAATGAGCAGTTCTTC	CASSSPSGSGVNEQFF
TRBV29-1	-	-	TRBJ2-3	TGCAGCGTTTCAGGGTCTAGGAAGGCAGATACGCAGTATTTT	CSVSGSRKADTQYF
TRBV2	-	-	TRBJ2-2	TGTGCCAGCAGTAACCCCCGGGGGTCCGGGGAGCTGTTTTTT	CASSNPRGSGELFF
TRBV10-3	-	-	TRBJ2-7	TGTGCCACCCAATCTGAGGGGGGCTCCTACGAGCAGTACTTC	CATQSEGGSYEQYF
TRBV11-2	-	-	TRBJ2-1	TGTGCCAGCAGCTTAGAAGGGTGGCTCAATGAGCAGTTCTTC	CASSLEGWLNEQFF
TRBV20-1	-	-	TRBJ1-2	TGCAGTGCTAGAATAGGGGAGAAATATGGCTACACCTTC	CSARIGEKYGYTF
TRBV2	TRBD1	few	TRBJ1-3	TGTGCCAGCAGCCCGACAGGGACTGGAAACACCATATATTTT	CASSPTGTGNTIYF
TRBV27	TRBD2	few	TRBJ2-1	TGTGCCAGCAGTTCCCCGACTAGCGGGAGCTACAATGAGCAGTTCTTC	CASSSPTSGSYNEQFF
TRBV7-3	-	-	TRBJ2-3	TGTGCCAGCAGCTCAAAGACAGGAAAGCAGTATTTT	CASSSKTGKQYF
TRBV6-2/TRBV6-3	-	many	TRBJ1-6	TGTGCCAGCAGTTACATCTCAGGGGCGGCTAATTCACCCCTCCACTTT	CASSYISGAANSPLHF
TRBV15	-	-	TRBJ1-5	TGTGCCACCAGCAGAGTGTCGGGTCCGGCGGGAAATCAGCCCCAGCATTTT	CATSRVSGPAGNQPQHF
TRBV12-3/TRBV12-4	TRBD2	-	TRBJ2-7	TGTGCCAGCTTAGCGGGAGACTACGAGCAGTACTTC	CASLAGDYEQYF
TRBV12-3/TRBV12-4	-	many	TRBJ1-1	TGTGCCAGCAGTGAAGGTGGGGAAGCTTTCTTT	CASSEGGEAFF
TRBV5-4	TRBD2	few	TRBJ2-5	TGTGCCAGCACCCATTTCCTAGCGGAACAAGAGACCCAGTACTTC	CASTHFLAEQETQYF